The 15 T cell receptor beta chains reported below all come from one sample, sequenced in a study of radiation and T cells in renal cell carcinoma. Assay used: immunoSEQ multiplex PCR; TCRdb lists only in-frame clones, some missing. The repertoire holds approximately 61,000 clones, with about 80% as singletons. The sample's time point: blood 2 weeks post-SBRT. Treatment denoted: 15 Gy SBRT to primary tumor, nephrectomy 4 weeks later. Sequenced here: blood, sampled from a patient whose treatment included radiotherapy and nephrectomy. Receptor source: a man aged 55 to 70 with renal cell carcinoma.

This chain links TRBV11-3 with TRBJ2-1; 11 bases are shared with TRBD2. V gave up 5 bases and J gave up 7 bases; unmatched junction bases: 10. CDR1 is SGHNT, CDR2 YENEEA, per germline. The CDR3 extends over 16 amino acids. The CDR3 DNA reads TGTGCCAGCAGCACCAAGATAGCGGGGGGGCGGAATGAGCAGTTCTTC. Its translation is CASSTKIAGGRNEQFF. Variable domain in full (rest from reference TRBV11-3 and TRBJ2-1): EAGVVQSPRYKIIEKKQPVAFWCNPISGHNTLYWYLQNLGQGPELLIRYENEEAVDDSQLPKDRFSAERLKGVDSTLKIQPAELGDSAVYLCASSTKIAGGRNEQFFGPGTRLTVL.

Worth noting for this clone: This may arise from a read error, as a much more abundant clone is one base away. The chain employs TRBV7-9 and TRBJ1-4; tentative D call: TRBD1 (6 bases). CDR3 length equals 15 residues. The V end lost 1 base, the J end lost 7 bases, and 13 bases lay between the germline ends. Germline assignment: CDR1 SEHNR and CDR2 FQNEAQ (reference sequence). Here the CDR3 reads CASSLVTGQSEKLFF. The DNA of the CDR3 is TGTGCCAGCAGCTTAGTAACAGGGCAGAGTGAAAAACTGTTTTTT.

V usage is TRBV5-4 and J usage is TRBJ2-1; 7 bases line up with TRBD1. V shed 3 bases and J 3 bases; nucleotides not matched to a gene: 3. The CDR3 runs to 14 residues. Germline values: CDR1 SGHNT, CDR2 YYREEE (reference sequence). The CDR3 protein is CASSWGTDYNEQFF. The CDR3 DNA reads as TGTGCCAGCAGCTGGGGGACAGACTACAATGAGCAGTTCTTC.

This rearrangement joins TRBV29-1 to TRBJ2-7; TRBD2 matches 9 bases. Per the germline V gene, CDR1 is SQVTM and CDR2 is ANQGSEA. The ends lost 3 bases at V and 7 bases at J; junction bases unmatched: 4. This CDR3 is built from 12 residues. The CDR3 nucleotides are TGCAGCGTTGACGGTCTAGCGGGGGAGCAGTACTTC. Translation gives CSVDGLAGEQYF.

This clone was detected a few times. V usage is TRBV6-1 and J usage is TRBJ1-1; the D is unclear. This CDR3 spans 13 amino acids. V was pared by 6 bases and J by 5 bases, with 13 bases between. In germline, CDR1 is MNHNS, CDR2 SASEGT. CDR3 amino acids: CASSTDWRTEAFF. Written as DNA, the CDR3 is TGTGCCAGCAGCACCGACTGGAGGACTGAAGCTTTCTTT.

This chain links TRBV5-4 with TRBJ2-3; a weak D match, TRBD2 (5 bases). This CDR3 is built from 14 residues. Germline V gene sequence: CDR1 SGHNT, CDR2 YYREEE (reference sequence). V was pared by 5 bases and J by 4 bases, with 14 bases between. The CDR3 DNA is TGTGCCAGCAGTATGTCGACTACCTCAGATACGCAGTATTTT. Its protein is CASSMSTTSDTQYF.

The rearrangement joins TRBV5-1 to TRBJ1-1; 7 bases line up with TRBD1. The CDR3 length is 15 residues. Losses at the gene ends were 2 bases for V and 2 bases for J; bases not matched to a gene: 6. From germline, CDR1 is SGHRS and CDR2 YFSETQ. The CDR3 DNA sequence: TGCGCCAGCAGCTTTTCCGGGACAGCCAACACTGAAGCTTTCTTT. It yields the protein CASSFSGTANTEAFF.

The chain recombines TRBV13 with TRBJ2-3; 7 nucleotides align to TRBD1. From germline, CDR1 is PRHDT and CDR2 FYEKMQ (reference sequence). This CDR3 spans 14 amino acids. V was pared by 3 bases and J by 4 bases, with 4 bases of the junction left unmatched. The CDR3 DNA sequence: TGTGCCAGCAGCTTGAGGGGGCCGGCAGATACGCAGTATTTT. It encodes CASSLRGPADTQYF.

The CDR3 DNA follows: TGTGCCTGGAAACAGGGCGCTTCTACAGATACGCAGTATTTT. It yields the protein CAWKQGASTDTQYF. This chain links TRBV30 with TRBJ2-3; tentative D call: TRBD1 (6 bases). V dropped 4 bases and J dropped 3 bases, with 14 bases sitting between them. The germline gives CDR1 GTSNPN, CDR2 SVGIG (reference sequence). This CDR3 comprises 14 residues.

The CDR3 spells CAWTSGGHGRETQYF. CDR3 DNA sequence: TGTGCCTGGACTAGCGGGGGGCATGGGCGAGAGACCCAGTACTTC. The V call is TRBV30, the J call TRBJ2-5, with 11 nucleotides matching TRBD2. CDR1 and CDR2 (germline): GTSNPN, SVGIG (reference sequence). V gave up 4 bases and J gave up 4 bases; unmatched junction bases: 8. This CDR3 comprises 15 residues.

This clone was found once. CDR3 nucleotide sequence: TGTGCCAGCAGCTTTCGGGGGATTATCGACGAGCAGTACTTC. This encodes CASSFRGIIDEQYF. The V call is TRBV5-4, the J call TRBJ2-7, with D perhaps TRBD2 (6 bases). The germline gives CDR1 SGHNT, CDR2 YYREEE (reference sequence). Trimming stripped 2 bases from V and 5 bases from J, with 14 bases between. The CDR3 covers 14 residues.

The V gene is TRBV30, the J gene TRBJ2-3, with D hard to call. The V and J ends lost 0 bases and 6 bases respectively, with 4 bases between them. This CDR3 region has 11 residues. Looked up from germline, CDR1 is GTSNPN and CDR2 is SVGIG (reference sequence). The DNA for the CDR3 is TGTGCCTGGAGTGTAGTGGATACGCAGTATTTT. It is translated as CAWSVVDTQYF. Filled out from reference TRBV30 and TRBJ2-3, the complete variable domain reads SQTIHQWPATLVQPVGSPLSLECTVEGTSNPNLYWYRQAAGRGLQLLFYSVGIGQISSEVPQNLSASRPQDRQFILSSKKLLLSDSGFYLCAWSVVDTQYFGPGTRLTVL.

The CDR3 reads CASSLTQFTGDWETQYF. CDR3 in DNA: TGTGCCAGTAGCCTTACCCAATTCACAGGGGACTGGGAGACCCAGTACTTC. V usage is TRBV19 and J usage is TRBJ2-5; possibly TRBD1 for D (7 bases). Germline CDR1 reads LNHDA; CDR2 reads SQIVND (reference sequence). This CDR3 region has 17 residues. Between the trimmed V and J ends, which lost 6 bases and 5 bases, there was a span of 25 bases.

The V and J genes are TRBV6-5 and TRBJ2-2; the D gene is possibly TRBD2 (6 bases). Germline loops: CDR1 MNHEY, CDR2 SVGAGI. With 0 bases removed from V and 3 bases from J, the gap between germline ends came to 11 bases. The CDR3 covers 16 residues. The CDR3 DNA reads as TGTGCCAGCAGTTACTCGGGGAGGATATACACCGGGGAGCTGTTTTTT. Translating gives CASSYSGRIYTGELFF.

V gene TRBV6-5 combines with J gene TRBJ1-4; no firm D call. The CDR3 extends over 12 amino acids. Germline V gives CDR1 MNHEY, CDR2 SVGAGI. Trimming took off 2 bases at V and 8 bases at J, with 6 bases between the two ends. CDR3 loop: CASSYSEEKLFF. Written as DNA, the CDR3 is TGTGCCAGCAGTTACAGTGAAGAAAAACTGTTTTTT.